What follows is one TCR beta chain and its context. In preparing the TRB cDNA libraries, 5' RACE with UMI labels was used. No DNA is given; TCRdb re-called the 5' RACE reads and lists each CDR3 protein once. This sample's table reports 75,000 to 95,000 distinct CDR3 sequences. From germline, CDR1 is SQVTM and CDR2 ANQGSEA. The CDR3 spans 21 residues. These data are taken from a study of CXCR3-negative and CXCR3-positive naive CD8 T cells. The chain carries TRBV29-1 and TRBJ2-1; TCRdb indicates TRBD2, and absent DNA this call remains unverified. Material for sequencing was naive CXCR3- CD8+ T cells from blood. Specified subset: CD45RO-CCR7+CD27+CD95- naive CD8+ T cells lacking CXCR3 (TNR3-). This TCR came from a human donor in good health. Some clones in this sample may be carry-over from other donors' samples. CDR3 amino acids: CSVEDTLGLAGGPSSYNEQFF.